These 14 T cell receptor beta chains were sequenced from one sample in a study of blood T cells in healthy people across ages. PCR was performed a second time for about 7 to 11 cycles using a sample-barcoded 5' primer and a J-beta primer mix. TCRdb itself ran the 5' RACE reads through MiXCR, one entry per CDR3 protein. The profile shows 780,000 or so distinct CDR3 sequences, approximately 53% of them singletons. The sample was blood. Receptors were obtained from a man in his forties in good health.

The chain recombines TRBV2 with TRBJ2-7; D is unclear. The closer fit of TRBJ2-5 to the DNA end suggests the J call may be wrong. This CDR3 contains 15 residues. Germline V lookup: CDR1 SNHLY, CDR2 FYNNEI. CDR3 nucleotide sequence: TGTGCCATCACGATCCCTGGGGTCGGTGGGGAGACCCAGTACTTC. Translated: CAITIPGVGGETQYF.

The CDR3 reads CASSKTGTYYEQYF. In DNA form, the CDR3 reads TGTGCCAGCAGCAAGACAGGGACTTACTACGAGCAGTACTTC. The rearrangement uses TRBV6-1 and TRBJ2-7, with a weak D call TRBD1 (7 bases). V was cut by 6 bases and J by 3 bases, with 15 bases left in between. The CDR3 extends over 14 amino acids. Germline CDR1 MNHNS, CDR2 SASEGT.

The chain uses TRBV20-1 and TRBJ2-1; possibly TRBD2 for D (6 bases). The CDR3 is 16 amino acids. V lost 6 bases, J lost 4 bases, and 22 bases lay in between. Germline values: CDR1 DFQATT, CDR2 SNEGSKA (reference sequence). The CDR3: CSARRGHKGPYNEQFF. CDR3 coding DNA: TGCAGTGCCCGGCGGGGCCACAAGGGGCCTTACAATGAGCAGTTCTTC.

This clonotype was seen more than once but under ten times. The chain carries TRBV7-2 and TRBJ2-3; 10 positions match TRBD2. The V segment lost 5 bases and the J segment 5 bases; nucleotides outside the gene matches: 13. CDR3 size: 17 residues. CDR1 is SGHTA, CDR2 FQGNSA, per germline. CDR3 residues: CASSQNSGGLAKDTQYF. Here the CDR3 DNA reads TGTGCCAGCAGCCAGAATAGCGGGGGACTAGCGAAAGATACGCAGTATTTT.

The chain recombines TRBV3-1 with TRBJ1-2; D uncertain. V was trimmed by 2 bases and J by 4 bases, leaving 20 bases between them. Germline V gene sequence: CDR1 LGHDT, CDR2 YNNKEL (reference sequence). The CDR3 has 17 residues. The CDR3 loop reads CASSQLLPRRSGYGYTF. The DNA of the CDR3 is TGTGCCAGCAGCCAACTCTTACCCCGAAGGTCCGGCTATGGCTACACCTTC.

The chain joins TRBV2 to TRBJ2-3; 7 bases agree with TRBD1. Trimming took 5 bases from V and 0 from J; bases not matched to a gene: 2. Germline V gene data show CDR1 as SNHLY and CDR2 as FYNNEI. This CDR3 has 14 residues. The CDR3 DNA reads TGTGCCAGCAGTTGGGACAGTAGCACAGATACGCAGTATTTT. This translates into CASSWDSSTDTQYF. Full variable domain (remainder filled in from reference TRBV2 and TRBJ2-3): EPEVTQTPSHQVTQMGQEVILRCVPISNHLYFYWYRQILGQKVEFLVSFYNNEISEKSEIFDDQFSVERPDGSNFTLKIRSTKLEDSAMYFCASSWDSSTDTQYFGPGTRLTVL.

The V gene is TRBV6-5, the J gene TRBJ1-1, with D uncertain. The CDR3 consists of 14 residues. The germline gives CDR1 MNHEY, CDR2 SVGAGI. Trimming took 6 bases from V and 3 from J, leaving 14 bases between them. The CDR3 is CASSPRLPDTEAFF. The CDR3 nucleotides are TGTGCCAGCAGCCCTCGATTACCGGACACTGAAGCTTTCTTT.

The genes are TRBV29-1 and TRBJ2-1; no reliable D call. Judging by the DNA end, TRBJ2-7 fits better; the J call may be wrong. Looked up from germline, CDR1 is SQVTM and CDR2 is ANQGSEA. The CDR3 has 12 residues. The CDR3 DNA sequence: TGCAGCGTCGCTCGGATGGGTTACGAGCAGTACTTC. It translates to CSVARMGYEQYF.

In DNA form, the CDR3 reads TGTGCCAGCTCACCTCCAAATCTGAACACTGAAGCTTTCTTT. Translation gives CASSPPNLNTEAFF. The chain couples TRBV18 to TRBJ1-1, with no clear D. V lost 3 bases and J lost 0, with 8 bases in between. This CDR3 comprises 14 residues. Germline CDR1 KGHSH, CDR2 LQKENI.

The chain uses TRBV20-1 and TRBJ1-2; 7 positions match TRBD1. V was pared by 6 bases and J by 6 bases, with 10 bases of the junction left unmatched. From germline, CDR1 is DFQATT and CDR2 SNEGSKA (reference sequence). The CDR3 extends over 13 amino acids. The CDR3 nucleotides are TGCAGTGCCAGACAGGGAGTTCACCATGGCTACACCTTC. Translation: CSARQGVHHGYTF.

This sequence joins TRBV6-6 and TRBJ2-3; D unclear. The CDR3 is 13 residues long. From germline, CDR1 is MNHNY and CDR2 SVGAGI (reference sequence). The ends were cut back, 6 bases at V and 6 bases at J, with 13 bases in the middle. CDR3 DNA: TGTGCCAGCAGCCGTTCCTTTGGGGATACGCAGTATTTT. Its protein product is CASSRSFGDTQYF.

The V call is TRBV11-3, the J call TRBJ2-1; D gene unclear. CDR1 and CDR2 from the germline V gene are SGHNT and YENEEA. This CDR3 has 13 amino acids. V lost 6 bases and J lost 7, with 13 bases in between. CDR3 protein: CASSITFGNEQFF. In nucleotides, the CDR3 is TGTGCCAGCAGTATTACCTTTGGGAATGAGCAGTTCTTC.

There are a few counts of this clonotype. The chain couples TRBV14 to TRBJ2-4, with D maybe TRBD1 (7 bases). The V gene lost 3 bases and the J gene lost 12 bases, with 15 bases spanning the gap. This CDR3 region has 13 residues. From germline, CDR1 is SGHDN and CDR2 FVKESK. CDR3 amino acids: CASSQAGGNTQYF. In nucleotides, the CDR3 is TGTGCCAGCAGCCAGGCAGGGGGGAATACTCAGTACTTC.

In this sample, this clonotype turned up a few times. V is TRBV27 and J is TRBJ1-5; D may be TRBD1 (6 bases). V lost 2 bases and J lost 7, with 9 bases in between. The CDR3 is made up of 13 amino acids. From germline, CDR1 is MNHEY and CDR2 SMNVEV (reference sequence). The CDR3 is CASSLIGTQPQHF. The CDR3 DNA reads as TGTGCCAGCAGTTTAATCGGGACACAGCCCCAGCATTTT.